This T cell receptor (beta chain) originates from a study of T cell repertoires in ileal Crohn's disease. Study conclusions and caveats: Postoperative endoscopy occurred within one year, median about 7 months.

Time point reported: neoterminal ileum biopsy at postoperative endoscopy, about 6 months after surgery. Comments on this clone: Its antigen is unknown.

The repertoire was sequenced with immunoSEQ multiplex PCR; TCRdb's copy has only in-frame clones and lacks some. The table lists fewer than 2,500 clones, under 85% of them singletons. Germline-derived CDR1 and CDR2 are LNHDA and SQIVND (reference sequence). The CDR3 extends over 12 amino acids. V lost 5 bases and J 6 bases, leaving 10 bases between the germline ends. This sequence originates from an adult with Crohn's disease. The sequencing input was ileal tissue. The gene calls are TRBV19 and TRBJ2-5; D may be TRBD1 (6 bases). The CDR3 sequence: CASSPQGKTQYF. The CDR3 bases are TGTGCCAGTAGTCCCCAGGGGAAGACCCAGTACTTC.